A selection of T cell receptor beta chains follows, all from one sample in a study of molecular identifiers for immune sequencing clone quantification. TCRdb called the PCR reads again in MiXCR, with one record for every CDR3 protein. This sample has 460,000 or so distinct CDR3 sequences, with around a fifth found just once. The sample taken for sequencing was naive CD8+ T cells from blood, with Jurkat cell RNA spiked in. Receptors originate from a human donor in good health. Some libraries in this study had Jurkat cell RNA spiked in. CDR3s leave out the opening cysteine and the closing phenylalanine or tryptophan. Rows may omit the clone size; those that give it use once, few, many or a size class.

size | J | V | CDR3
NA | TRBJ1-1 | TRBV12-3/TRBV12-4 | ASSYRQGAAEAF
many | TRBJ1-5 | TRBV6-2/TRBV6-3 | ASSYGDSNQPQH
many | TRBJ2-7 | TRBV28 | AIKGAGGSYEQY
many | TRBJ1-1 | TRBV30 | AWSVAGLDTEAF
many | TRBJ2-1 | TRBV29-1 | SAEGTSGSSNEQF
few | TRBJ1-4 | TRBV6-5 | ASSYSSEWGNEKLF
many | TRBJ2-1 | TRBV7-2 | ASRTLGTGEQF
many | TRBJ2-7 | TRBV30 | AWSPLEGYEQY
many | TRBJ2-7 | TRBV16 | ASSHSDSYYEQY
few | TRBJ2-3 | TRBV15 | ATSRDQGLVGDTQY
NA | TRBJ2-5 | TRBV20-1 | SARGGFGETQY
many | TRBJ2-7 | TRBV7-2 | ASSLSTGTFYEQY
NA | TRBJ2-1 | TRBV7-2 | ASSDASGSYNEQF
NA | TRBJ2-7 | TRBV18 | ASSPGHVTGNYEQY
NA | TRBJ1-1 | TRBV7-6 | ASSIGTGLMNTEAF
few | TRBJ2-1 | TRBV4-2 | ASSQAEWAVAEGDEQF
few | TRBJ2-2 | TRBV7-6 | ASSLEAEDGELF
many | TRBJ2-2 | TRBV20-1 | SARADGANTGELF
few | TRBJ2-7 | TRBV27 | ASSLTGGKSREQY
many | TRBJ2-1 | TRBV24-1 | ATSDWDKYNEQF
few | TRBJ2-3 | TRBV6-1 | ASSLLGASGTSTDTQY
few | TRBJ2-3 | TRBV6-2/TRBV6-3 | ASSFLSTRADTQY
many | TRBJ2-7 | TRBV7-9 | ASTHPGQGFEQY
NA | TRBJ2-7 | TRBV27 | ASSPTGAVPCEQY
NA | TRBJ2-7 | TRBV9 | ASSVEWTGAGEQY
NA | TRBJ2-3 | TRBV6-5 | ASSFSLAERGTDTQY
NA | TRBJ2-5 | TRBV20-1 | SARDPGGGGETQY
NA | TRBJ2-3 | TRBV27 | ASSLYGSGGFSIDTQY
NA | TRBJ2-4 | TRBV19 | ASSIGGKPGNIQY
many | TRBJ1-5 | TRBV20-1 | SARDRVAGSQPQH
many | TRBJ2-7 | TRBV4-2 | ASSQDPGLAIGEQY
NA | TRBJ1-1 | TRBV20-1 | SARDRQGAVVEAF
NA | TRBJ2-3 | TRBV6-5 | ASSYSAYPTDTQY
NA | TRBJ2-5 | TRBV28 | ASSVEPGGWGPQY
NA | TRBJ1-5 | TRBV11-2 | ASSYGANQPQH
NA | TRBJ2-5 | TRBV20-1 | SANHRGGETQY
NA | TRBJ2-7 | TRBV20-1 | SAIPSMGPYEQY
many | TRBJ2-1 | TRBV5-1 | ASWLGPSAGGVYNEQF
many | TRBJ2-2 | TRBV29-1 | SGTGAYTGELF
few | TRBJ2-3 | TRBV11-2 | ASSLGGRSSTDTQY
few | TRBJ2-1 | TRBV29-1 | SVVVRPSPYNEQF
few | TRBJ2-3 | TRBV11-2 | ASSFLAEPLGRGVSTDTQY
NA | TRBJ2-2 | TRBV19 | ASSDRREPGELF
few | TRBJ2-7 | TRBV9 | ASSPWTAGEQY
NA | TRBJ2-1 | TRBV24-1 | ATSDFDDSYNEQF
NA | TRBJ2-1 | TRBV7-9 | ASSFADYSYNEQF
NA | TRBJ1-6 | TRBV7-8 | ASRGGLSSYNSPLH
few | TRBJ2-7 | TRBV20-1 | SARDRQGNYEQY
NA | TRBJ2-7 | TRBV29-1 | SVEEGQGDYEQY
NA | TRBJ2-7 | TRBV7-9 | ASIKKGTGNHEQY